This record covers a single T cell receptor beta chain. The data derive from a study of T cells in localized non-small cell lung cancer. Sequencing was performed with immunoSEQ multiplex PCR; in TCRdb, only in-frame clones are kept and a portion is missing. The sample shows nearly 25,000 clones, roughly 90% of them seen only once. V shed 1 base and J shed 9 bases, with 23 bases lying between them. The CDR3 totals 17 residues. From germline, CDR1 is KGHSH and CDR2 LQKENI. The receptor was derived from a man aged 40 to 70 with stage III squamous cell lung carcinoma. The chain has TRBV18 and TRBJ2-3, with D possibly matching TRBD1 (6 bases). Source: peripheral blood, taken before any cancer treatment. CDR3 in amino acids: CASSPQAGAGTLRTQYF. The CDR3 nucleotides are TGTGCCAGCTCACCACAAGCAGGGGCCGGCACTTTGCGGACGCAGTATTTT.